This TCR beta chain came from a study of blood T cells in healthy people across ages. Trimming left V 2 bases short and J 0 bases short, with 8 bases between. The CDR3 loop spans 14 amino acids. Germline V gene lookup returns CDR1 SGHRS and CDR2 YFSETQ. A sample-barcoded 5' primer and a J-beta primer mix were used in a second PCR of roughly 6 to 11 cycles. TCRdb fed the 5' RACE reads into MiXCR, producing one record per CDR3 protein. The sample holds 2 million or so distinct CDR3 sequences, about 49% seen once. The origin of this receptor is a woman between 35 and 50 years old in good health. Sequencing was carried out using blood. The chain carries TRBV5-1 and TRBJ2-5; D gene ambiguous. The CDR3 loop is CASSFKDDQETQYF. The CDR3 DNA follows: TGCGCCAGCAGCTTTAAAGACGACCAAGAGACCCAGTACTTC.